The clone carrying this T cell receptor (beta chain) occurred a few times. The sample is drawn from a study of blood T cells in healthy people across ages. V was pared by 1 base and J by 0 bases, with 3 bases between. Germline V gene data show CDR1 as MDHEN and CDR2 as SYDVKM. CDR3 size: 14 residues. It was with a sample-barcoded 5' primer and a J-beta primer mix that a second PCR of roughly 7 to 12 cycles was run. TCRdb redid the calling of the 5' RACE reads with MiXCR, one entry per CDR3 protein. The sample includes some 750,000 distinct CDR3 sequences, about 20% of them seen just once. The TCR comes from a man between 70 and 80 years old in good health. The sample comprised blood. The V and J genes are TRBV28 and TRBJ2-2; D remains unclear. The CDR3 sequence is CASSLFANTGELFF. DNA of the CDR3: TGTGCCAGCAGTTTATTCGCGAACACCGGGGAGCTGTTTTTT.